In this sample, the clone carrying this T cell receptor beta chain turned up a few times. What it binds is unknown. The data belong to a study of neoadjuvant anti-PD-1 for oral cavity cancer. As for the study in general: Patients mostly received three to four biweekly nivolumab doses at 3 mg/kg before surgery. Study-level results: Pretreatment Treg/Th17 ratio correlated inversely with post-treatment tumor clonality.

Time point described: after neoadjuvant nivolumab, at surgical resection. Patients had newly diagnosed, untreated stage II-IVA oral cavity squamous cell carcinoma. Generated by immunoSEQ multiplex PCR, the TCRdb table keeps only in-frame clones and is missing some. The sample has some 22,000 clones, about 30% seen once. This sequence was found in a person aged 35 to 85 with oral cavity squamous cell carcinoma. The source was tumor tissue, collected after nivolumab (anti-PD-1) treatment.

This chain's CDR3 is CASSFQGGNEQFF. Here the CDR3 DNA reads TGCGCCAGCAGCTTCCAGGGTGGAAATGAGCAGTTCTTC. The V call is TRBV5-1, the J call TRBJ2-1; D possibly corresponds to TRBD1 (5 bases). The ends were cut back, 2 bases at V and 7 bases at J, with 10 bases in the middle. The CDR3 runs 13 residues. Germline lookup yields CDR1 SGHRS and CDR2 YFSETQ. Complete variable domain (other parts from reference TRBV5-1 and TRBJ2-1): KAGVTQTPRYLIKTRGQQVTLSCSPISGHRSVSWYQQTPGQGLQFLFEYFSETQRNKGNFPGRFSGRQFSNSRSEMNVSTLELGDSALYLCASSFQGGNEQFFGPGTRLTVL.